The 2 T cell receptor beta chains below were found in one sample sequenced in a study of Ad26.COV2.S vaccination and SARS-CoV-2 variants. Assay used: immunoSEQ multiplex PCR; TCRdb lists only in-frame clones, some missing. Of hundreds of thousands of clones listed, 89% are singletons. Regarding treatment: 15 to 20 received Ad26.COV2.S at low or high dose, single or two shots; about 5 received placebo; per-sample allocation not given. At day 63 after the first vaccine or placebo injection, samples were drawn. Sequencing used peripheral blood, obtained in a trial of Ad26.COV2.S vaccine versus placebo. Receptor source: a person between 18 and 59 years old who received the Ad26.COV2.S COVID-19 vaccine or a placebo.

This sequence joins TRBV6-5 and TRBJ1-2; possibly TRBD1 for D (5 bases). The ends were cut back, 6 bases at V and 9 bases at J, with 11 bases in the middle. This CDR3 has 11 amino acids. The germline gives CDR1 MNHEY, CDR2 SVGAGI. CDR3 sequence reads: CASRGDGRYTF. CDR3 sequence (DNA): TGTGCCAGCAGGGGGGACGGGCGCTACACCTTC.

This chain connects TRBV5-1 to TRBJ2-5; D is unresolved. CDR3 size: 14 residues. Trimming stripped 4 bases from V and 1 base from J, with 11 bases between. The germline CDR1 and CDR2 sequences are SGHRS and YFSETQ. The CDR3 coding sequence is TGCGCCAGCAGCCCATTAATAACCCAAGAGACCCAGTACTTC. Translated: CASSPLITQETQYF. Filled out from reference TRBV5-1 and TRBJ2-5, the complete variable domain reads KAGVTQTPRYLIKTRGQQVTLSCSPISGHRSVSWYQQTPGQGLQFLFEYFSETQRNKGNFPGRFSGRQFSNSRSEMNVSTLELGDSALYLCASSPLITQETQYFGPGTRLLVL.